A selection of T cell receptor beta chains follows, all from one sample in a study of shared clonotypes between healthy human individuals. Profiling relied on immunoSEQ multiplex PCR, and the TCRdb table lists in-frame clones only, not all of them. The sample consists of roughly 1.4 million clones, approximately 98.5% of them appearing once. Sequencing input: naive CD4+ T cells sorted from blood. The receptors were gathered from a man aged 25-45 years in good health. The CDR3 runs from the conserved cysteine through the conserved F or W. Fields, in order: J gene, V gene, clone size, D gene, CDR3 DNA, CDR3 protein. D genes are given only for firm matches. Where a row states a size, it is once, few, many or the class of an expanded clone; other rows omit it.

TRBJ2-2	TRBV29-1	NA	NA	TGCAGCGTTGCCGTAGGATCGGTCACCGGGGAGCTGTTTTTT	CSVAVGSVTGELFF
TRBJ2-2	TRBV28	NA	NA	TGTGCCAGCAGTTTCGACAGGCGGAACACCGGGGAGCTGTTTTTT	CASSFDRRNTGELFF
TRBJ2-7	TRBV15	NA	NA	TGTGCCACCAGCAGGACCCTCCGGCAACCCTACGAGCAGTACTTC	CATSRTLRQPYEQYF
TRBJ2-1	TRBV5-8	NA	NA	TGTGCCAGCACTCAATCTTCAGGGGTCACCTACAATGAGCAGTTCTTC	CASTQSSGVTYNEQFF
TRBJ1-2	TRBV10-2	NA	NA	TGCGCCAGCAGTGACCCGCGAAACTACTTCTATGGCTACACCTTC	CASSDPRNYFYGYTF
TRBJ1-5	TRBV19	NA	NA	TGTGCCAGTAGTATTTTAGGTCAGCCCCAGCATTTT	CASSILGQPQHF
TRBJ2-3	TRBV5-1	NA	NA	TGCGCCAGCAGCTTGGAACAGTTCACAGATACGCAGTATTTT	CASSLEQFTDTQYF
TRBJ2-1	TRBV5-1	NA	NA	TGCGCCAGCAGCTTGGGTGAACTACGACAGATACAGTTCTTC	CASSLGELRQIQFF
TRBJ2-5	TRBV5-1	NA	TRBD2	TGCGCCAGCAGCCTACTTCAATTAGCGGGAGGCGATCCAATGTACCAAGAGACCCAGTACTTC	CASSLLQLAGGDPMYQETQYF
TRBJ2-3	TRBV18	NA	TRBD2	TGTGCCAGCTCACCGCTAGCGGCAGATACGCAGTATTTT	CASSPLAADTQYF
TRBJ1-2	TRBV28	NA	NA	TGTGCCAGCAGTTTAGTGGCGCGCGGCTACACCTTC	CASSLVARGYTF
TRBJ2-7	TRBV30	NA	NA	TGTGCCTGGAGTCCCCTTTCCCCACAGGGCGAGCAGTACTTC	CAWSPLSPQGEQYF
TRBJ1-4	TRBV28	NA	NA	TGTGCCAGCAGTTTCGTACAGTGGAATGAAAAACTGTTTTTT	CASSFVQWNEKLFF
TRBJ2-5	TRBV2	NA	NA	TGTGCCAGCAGTGAAGACGGGAGCCCCGGGGAGACCCAGTACTTC	CASSEDGSPGETQYF
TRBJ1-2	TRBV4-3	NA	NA	TGCGCCAGCAGCCAAGATGGAAAGTATGGCTACACCTTC	CASSQDGKYGYTF
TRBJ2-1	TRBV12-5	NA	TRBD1	TGTGCTAGTGGTGAGGGACAGGGGTTATACAATGAGCAGTTCTTC	CASGEGQGLYNEQFF
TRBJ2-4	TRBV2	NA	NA	TGTGCCAGCAGTCTAGGTACAACCAAAAACATTCAGTACTTC	CASSLGTTKNIQYF
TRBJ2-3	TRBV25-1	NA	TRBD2	TGTGCCAGCAGTGTCTCGAGCGGGATGAGCACAGATACGCAGTATTTT	CASSVSSGMSTDTQYF
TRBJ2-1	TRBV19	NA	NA	TGTGCCAGTAGTATTGTGACACTTGGCAATGAGCAGTTCTTC	CASSIVTLGNEQFF
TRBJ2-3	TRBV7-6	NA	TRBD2	TGTGCCAGCAGCTTAGTAGAGACTAGCGATACGCAGTATTTT	CASSLVETSDTQYF
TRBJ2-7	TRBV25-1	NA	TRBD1	TGTGCCAGCAGTCAGACAGGGGGCTCCTACGAGCAGTACTTC	CASSQTGGSYEQYF
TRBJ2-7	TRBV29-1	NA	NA	TGCAGCGCGGCGAACCGGGACCCTACCTACGAGCAGTACTTC	CSAANRDPTYEQYF
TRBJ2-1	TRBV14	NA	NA	TGTGCCAGCAGCCAAGAGGTCCCGCGGGCCTTCAATGAGCAGTTCTTC	CASSQEVPRAFNEQFF
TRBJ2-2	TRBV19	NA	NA	TGTGCCAGTAGTATTGACGGCTTCACCGCCGGGGAGCTGTTTTTT	CASSIDGFTAGELFF
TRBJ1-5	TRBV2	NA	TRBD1	TGTGCCAGCAGACAGGGGAGGCTCAATCAGCCCCAGCATTTT	CASRQGRLNQPQHF
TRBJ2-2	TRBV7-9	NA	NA	TGTGCCCCTCGCGTGGGAAGCGTGGGGGACACCGGGGAGCTGTTTTTT	CAPRVGSVGDTGELFF
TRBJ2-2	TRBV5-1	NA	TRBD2	TGCGCCACCACCGGGACTAGCGGGATCTCCGCCGGGGAGCTGTTTTTT	CATTGTSGISAGELFF
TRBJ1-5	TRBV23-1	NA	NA	TGCGCCAGCAGTCAAGCGGGGAGCAATCAGCCCCAGCATTTT	CASSQAGSNQPQHF
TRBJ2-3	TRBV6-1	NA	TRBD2	TGTGCCAGCGACTTAGTAGCGGGAGGGACGCAGTATTTT	CASDLVAGGTQYF
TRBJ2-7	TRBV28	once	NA	TGTGCCAGCAGTTTATTCCCCCTAGAGACCTACGAGCAGTACTTC	CASSLFPLETYEQYF
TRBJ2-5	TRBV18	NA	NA	TGTGCCAGCTCACCACCGGGGGGGGGCGAGACCCAGTACTTC	CASSPPGGGETQYF
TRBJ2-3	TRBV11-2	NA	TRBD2	TGTGCCAGCAGCTTATTAAGCGGGAGCGACTCAGATACGCAGTATTTT	CASSLLSGSDSDTQYF
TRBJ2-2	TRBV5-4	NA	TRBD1	TGTGCCAGCAGCTTGGGCGACAGGGCCGGGGAGCTGTTTTTT	CASSLGDRAGELFF
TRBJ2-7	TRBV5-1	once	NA	TGCGCCAGCAGTCTCTCCCCAGGGCGGTACTACGAGCAGTACTTC	CASSLSPGRYYEQYF
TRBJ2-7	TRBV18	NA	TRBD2	TGTGCCAGCTCACCGGAGGGTAGCGGGAGTTACGAGCAGTACTTC	CASSPEGSGSYEQYF
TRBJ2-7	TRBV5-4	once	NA	TGTGCCAGCAGCTTGGGCGGGGAACCCCCCTACGAGCAGTACTTC	CASSLGGEPPYEQYF
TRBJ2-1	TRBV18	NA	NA	TGTGCCAGCTCATCGGATTCACTAGCAAACAATGAGCAGTTCTTC	CASSSDSLANNEQFF
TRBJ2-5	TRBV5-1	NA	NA	TGCGCCAGCAGACGTGGGACTCTACAGTCGTCCCAGTACTTC	CASRRGTLQSSQYF
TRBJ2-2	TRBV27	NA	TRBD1	TGTGCCAGCAAAAGACCGGGACAGGAGAACACCGGGGAGCTGTTTTTT	CASKRPGQENTGELFF
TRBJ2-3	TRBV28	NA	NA	TGTGCCAGCTTAGGGGGGTGGGAATCAGATACGCAGTATTTT	CASLGGWESDTQYF
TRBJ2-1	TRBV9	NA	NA	TGTGCCAGCAGCGTAGCGGCAGGCCAAATGGGTGATGAGCAGTTCTTC	CASSVAAGQMGDEQFF
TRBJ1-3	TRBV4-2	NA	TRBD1	TGTGCCAGCAGCCAAGATGGGACAGGGGAGGGAAACACCATATATTTT	CASSQDGTGEGNTIYF
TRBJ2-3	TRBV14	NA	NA	TGTGCCAGCAGCTACCGGGACCTTGGCACAGATACGCAGTATTTT	CASSYRDLGTDTQYF
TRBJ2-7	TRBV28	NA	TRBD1	TGTGCCAGCAGTTTACCCGGGACAGGCCCCTACGAGCAGTACTTC	CASSLPGTGPYEQYF
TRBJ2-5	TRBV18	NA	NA	TGTGCCAGCTCACCGCTATTTAGCTGGCAGGGGAAGTACCAAGAGACCCAGTACTTC	CASSPLFSWQGKYQETQYF
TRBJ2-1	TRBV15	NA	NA	TGTGCCACCAGCGCACTGGGGGTCGGGGATGAGCAGTTCTTC	CATSALGVGDEQFF
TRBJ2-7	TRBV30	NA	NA	TGTGCCTGTATGGGGTCTCTTGAGGCCTACGAGCAGTACTTC	CACMGSLEAYEQYF
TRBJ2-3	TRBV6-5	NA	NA	TGTGCCAGCAGTTACGGGATAGGCACAGATACGCAGTATTTT	CASSYGIGTDTQYF
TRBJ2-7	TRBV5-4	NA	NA	TGTGCCAGCAGCTTGGCCACTCGTGAGCAGTACTTC	CASSLATREQYF
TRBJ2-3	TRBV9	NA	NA	TGTGCCAGCAGCGTAATAGGGGATATCACAGATACGCAGTATTTT	CASSVIGDITDTQYF
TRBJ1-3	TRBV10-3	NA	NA	TGTGCCATCAGCGAAGGGGTGCTCTCTGGAAACACCATATATTTT	CAISEGVLSGNTIYF
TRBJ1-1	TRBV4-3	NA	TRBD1	TGCGCCAGCAGCCAAGTTGGGGACAGTACCAACACTGAAGCTTTCTTT	CASSQVGDSTNTEAFF
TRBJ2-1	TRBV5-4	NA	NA	TGTGCCAGCAGCTTGGACCCGGAGACTTTCAATGAGCAGTTCTTC	CASSLDPETFNEQFF
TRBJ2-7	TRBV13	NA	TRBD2	TGTGCCAGCAGCTTAACTAGCGGGAGGGCCTTAGGGGAGCAGTACTTC	CASSLTSGRALGEQYF